This T cell receptor beta chain stems from a study of cytomegalovirus exposure and HLA in healthy donors. Study context: Roughly 85 million unique TCRs from HLA-typed donors were held in an early release of data. Genotyping showed 70% to 90% of roughly 400 donors falling in the Caucasian-associated ancestry cluster.

A remark on this clone: Its specificity is not known.

The CDR3 extends over 16 amino acids. The junction had 6 bases not matched to a gene; V was cut back by 0 bases and J by 1 base. Germline V lookup: CDR1 MNHEY, CDR2 SVGAGI. Overall study results and limits: Looking again later, the authors saw that most CMV-associated TCR beta chains seemed HLA-restricted. The study designated roughly 150 TCR beta chains cytomegalovirus-associated.

A multiplex PCR was run with 60 Vbeta primers and 13 Jbeta primers. Sequenced by immunoSEQ multiplex PCR; TCRdb stores in-frame clones only, minus some. The sample shows under 130,000 clones, around four fifths of them seen only once. J is TRBJ2-7 and V is TRBV6-5; 7 bases agree with TRBD1. The TCR sequence derives from a man in his thirties or forties in good health and CMV-seronegative. The specimen was PBMCs. The DNA of the CDR3 is TGTGCCAGCAGTTACTCTTGGACGGGACAGTCCTACGAGCAGTACTTC. This encodes CASSYSWTGQSYEQYF.